This T cell receptor (beta chain) derives from a study of T cell changes during pregnancy in multiple sclerosis. Profiled with immunoSEQ multiplex PCR; TCRdb holds only in-frame clones, not every one. This sample carries 25,000 to 35,000 clones, under 95% of them seen once, and the ten largest clones take around 5%. The source was peripheral blood, collected in the first trimester of pregnancy. The sequence was collected from a female donor in good health, enrolled as a control in a pregnancy study.

In nucleotides, the CDR3 is TGTGCCTGGAGTCTCGGGGATACGCAGTATTTT. This encodes CAWSLGDTQYF. This chain links TRBV30 with TRBJ2-3, with no clear D. Trimming stripped 2 bases from V and 6 bases from J, with 6 bases between. There are 11 residues in the CDR3. CDR1 is GTSNPN, CDR2 SVGIG, per germline (reference sequence).